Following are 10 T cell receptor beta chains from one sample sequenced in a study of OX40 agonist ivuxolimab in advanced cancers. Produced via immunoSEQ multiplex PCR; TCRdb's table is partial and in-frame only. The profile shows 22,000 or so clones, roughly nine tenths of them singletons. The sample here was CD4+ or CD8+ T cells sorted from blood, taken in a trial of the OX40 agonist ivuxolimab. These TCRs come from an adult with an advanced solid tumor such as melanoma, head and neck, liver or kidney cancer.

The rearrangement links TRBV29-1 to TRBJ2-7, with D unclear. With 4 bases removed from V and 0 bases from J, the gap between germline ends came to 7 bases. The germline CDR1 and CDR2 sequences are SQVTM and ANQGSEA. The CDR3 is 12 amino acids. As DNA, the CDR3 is TGCAGCGTTGTCCTTAGCTCCTACGAGCAGTACTTC. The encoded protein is CSVVLSSYEQYF.

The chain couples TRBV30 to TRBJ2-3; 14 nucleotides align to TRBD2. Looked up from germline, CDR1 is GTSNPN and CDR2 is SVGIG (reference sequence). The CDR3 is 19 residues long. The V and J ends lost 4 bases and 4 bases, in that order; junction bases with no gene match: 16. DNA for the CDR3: TGTGCCTGGAAATCGGGACTAGCGGGAGATGAGTGGTGGGCAGATACGCAGTATTTT. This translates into CAWKSGLAGDEWWADTQYF.

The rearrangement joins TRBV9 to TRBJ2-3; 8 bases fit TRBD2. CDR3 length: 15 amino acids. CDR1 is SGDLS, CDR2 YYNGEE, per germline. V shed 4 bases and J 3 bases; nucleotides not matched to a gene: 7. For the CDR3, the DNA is TGTGCCAGCAGCCGGGGGGGGCTTGGGACAGATACGCAGTATTTT. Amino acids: CASSRGGLGTDTQYF.

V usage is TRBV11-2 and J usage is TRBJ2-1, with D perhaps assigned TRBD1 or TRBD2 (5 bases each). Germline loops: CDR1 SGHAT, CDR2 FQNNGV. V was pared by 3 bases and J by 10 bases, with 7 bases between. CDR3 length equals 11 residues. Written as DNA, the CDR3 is TGTGCCAGCAGCTTGGGACCCGAGCAGTTCTTC. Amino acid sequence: CASSLGPEQFF.

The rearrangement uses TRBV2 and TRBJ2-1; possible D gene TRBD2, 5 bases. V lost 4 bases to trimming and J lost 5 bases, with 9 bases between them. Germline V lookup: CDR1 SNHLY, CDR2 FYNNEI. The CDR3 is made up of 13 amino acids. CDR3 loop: CASSVGVHNEQFF. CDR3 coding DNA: TGTGCCAGCAGTGTCGGGGTCCACAATGAGCAGTTCTTC.

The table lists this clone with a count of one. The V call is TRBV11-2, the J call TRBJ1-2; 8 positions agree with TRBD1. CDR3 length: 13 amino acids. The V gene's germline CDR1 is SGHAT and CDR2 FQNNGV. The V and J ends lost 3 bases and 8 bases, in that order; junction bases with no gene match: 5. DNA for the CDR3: TGTGCCAGCAGCTTGACAGGGGATCGCGGCTACACCTTC. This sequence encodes CASSLTGDRGYTF.

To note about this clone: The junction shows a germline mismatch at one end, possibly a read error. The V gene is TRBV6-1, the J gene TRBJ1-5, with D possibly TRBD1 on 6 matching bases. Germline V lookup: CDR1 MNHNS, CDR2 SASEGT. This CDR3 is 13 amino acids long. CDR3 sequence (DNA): TGTGCCAGCAGCGTACAGGGCAACCAGCCCCAGCATTTT. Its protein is CASSVQGNQPQHF.

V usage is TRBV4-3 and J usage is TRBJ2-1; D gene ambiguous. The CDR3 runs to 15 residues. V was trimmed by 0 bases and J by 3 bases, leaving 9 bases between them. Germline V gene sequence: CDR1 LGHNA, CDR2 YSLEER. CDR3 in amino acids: CASSQDPPFYNEQFF. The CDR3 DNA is TGCGCCAGCAGCCAAGATCCCCCTTTCTACAATGAGCAGTTCTTC.

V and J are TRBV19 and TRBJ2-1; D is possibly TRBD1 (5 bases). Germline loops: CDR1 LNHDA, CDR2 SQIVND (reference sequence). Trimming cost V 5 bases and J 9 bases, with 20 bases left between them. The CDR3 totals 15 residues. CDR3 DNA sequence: TGTGCCAGTAGTTGGATCTCACCACCCCAGGGTGAGCAGTTCTTC. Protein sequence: CASSWISPPQGEQFF.

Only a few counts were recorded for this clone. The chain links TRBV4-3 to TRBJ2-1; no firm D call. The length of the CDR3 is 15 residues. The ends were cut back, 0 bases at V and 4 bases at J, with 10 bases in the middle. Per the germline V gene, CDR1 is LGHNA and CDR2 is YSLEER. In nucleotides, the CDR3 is TGCGCCAGCAGCCAAGATCTTGGGTCGTACAATGAGCAGTTCTTC. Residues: CASSQDLGSYNEQFF.